This section outlines one T cell receptor beta chain sequence together with its context. The antigen is not known. The ends were cut back, 0 bases at V and 1 base at J, with 9 bases in the middle. This CDR3 contains 15 residues. Looked up from germline, CDR1 is SEHNR and CDR2 is FQNEAQ (reference sequence). Each CDR3 protein gets one entry after TCRdb re-called the reads with MiXCR. Of around 340,000 distinct CDR3 sequences in the sample, 25% to 30% were seen once. This specimen belongs to a study of T cell repertoires in cytomegalovirus infection. The origin of this receptor is a human donor in good health (CMV status not recorded). Some clones in this sample may be carry-over from other donors' samples. This specimen was cultured PBMCs, taken from culture after CMV antigen stimulation. This chain joins TRBV7-9 and TRBJ1-1; D gene ambiguous. CDR3 protein: CASSLALGGNTEAFF. The CDR3, as DNA: TGTGCCAGCAGCTTAGCGCTGGGTGGGAACACTGAAGCTTTCTTT.